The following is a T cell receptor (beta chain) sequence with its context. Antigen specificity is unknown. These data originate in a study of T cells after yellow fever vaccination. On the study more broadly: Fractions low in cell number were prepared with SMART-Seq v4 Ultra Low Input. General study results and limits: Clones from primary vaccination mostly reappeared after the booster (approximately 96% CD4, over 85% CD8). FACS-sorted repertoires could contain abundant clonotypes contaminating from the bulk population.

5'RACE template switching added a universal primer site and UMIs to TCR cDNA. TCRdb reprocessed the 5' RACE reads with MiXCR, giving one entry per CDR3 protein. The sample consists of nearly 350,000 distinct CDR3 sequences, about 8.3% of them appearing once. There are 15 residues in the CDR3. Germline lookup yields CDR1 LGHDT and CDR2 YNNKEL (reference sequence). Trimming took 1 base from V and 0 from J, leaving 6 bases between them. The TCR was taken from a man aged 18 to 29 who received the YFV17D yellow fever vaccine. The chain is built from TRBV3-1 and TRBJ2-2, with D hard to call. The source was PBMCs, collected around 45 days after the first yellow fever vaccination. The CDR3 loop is CASSQVVANTGELFF. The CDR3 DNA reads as TGTGCCAGCAGCCAAGTAGTGGCGAACACCGGGGAGCTGTTTTTT.